This TCR beta chain stems from a study of blood T cell repertoires in COVID-19. Overall study: COVID-19 samples collected from the United States, Italy and Spain covered acute and convalescent phases. From T cells, B-cell-depleted T cells, or PBMCs came the material, which was cDNA or gDNA.

Original methodology: The authors estimated nucleated cell counts from reference gene primer amplification. Libraries were prepared by immunoSEQ multiplex PCR; TCRdb keeps only in-frame clonotypes and omits some of them. The DNA gave D and trimming, while V, J and clone size come from that table. The sample has 40,000 or so clones, roughly 90% seen once. This CDR3 is built from 15 residues. Trimming cost V 3 bases and J 4 bases, with 12 bases left between them. Germline values: CDR1 KGHSH, CDR2 LQKENI. This TCR came from a human donor in a cohort sampled during active COVID-19. The sample comprised peripheral blood. V and J are TRBV18 and TRBJ1-4; unclear D gene. In DNA, the CDR3 is TGTGCCAGCTCACCTAGCCGTGCGGGTAATGAAAAACTGTTTTTT. It yields the protein CASSPSRAGNEKLFF.